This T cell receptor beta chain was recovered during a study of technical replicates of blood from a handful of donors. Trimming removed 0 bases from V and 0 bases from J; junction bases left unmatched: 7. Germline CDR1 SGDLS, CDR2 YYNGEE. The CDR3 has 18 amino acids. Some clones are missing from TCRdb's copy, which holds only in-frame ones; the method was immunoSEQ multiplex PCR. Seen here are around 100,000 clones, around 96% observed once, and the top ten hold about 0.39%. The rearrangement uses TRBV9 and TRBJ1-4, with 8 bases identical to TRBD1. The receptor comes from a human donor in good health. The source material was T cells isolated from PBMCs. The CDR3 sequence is CASSVEAGGQPTNEKLFF. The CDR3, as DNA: TGTGCCAGCAGCGTAGAGGCAGGGGGCCAACCAACTAATGAAAAACTGTTTTTT.